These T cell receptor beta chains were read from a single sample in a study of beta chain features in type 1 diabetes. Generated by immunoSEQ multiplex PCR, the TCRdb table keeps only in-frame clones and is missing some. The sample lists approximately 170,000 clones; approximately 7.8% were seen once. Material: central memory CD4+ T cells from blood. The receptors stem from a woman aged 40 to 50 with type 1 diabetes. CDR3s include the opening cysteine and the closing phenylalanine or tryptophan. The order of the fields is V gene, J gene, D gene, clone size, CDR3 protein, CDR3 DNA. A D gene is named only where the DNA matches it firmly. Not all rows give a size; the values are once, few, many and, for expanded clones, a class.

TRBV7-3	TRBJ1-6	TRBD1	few	CASSSGQGLSPLHF	TGTGCCAGCAGCTCGGGACAGGGGCTTTCGCCCCTCCACTTT
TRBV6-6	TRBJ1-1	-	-	CASSWRTDTEAFF	TGTGCCAGCAGTTGGAGGACAGACACTGAAGCTTTCTTT
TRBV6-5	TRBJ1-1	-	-	CASSYSQGRTEAFF	TGTGCCAGCAGTTACTCACAGGGACGCACTGAAGCTTTCTTT
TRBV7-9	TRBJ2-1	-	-	CASSFGQGKQFF	TGTGCCAGCAGCTTCGGGCAGGGAAAGCAGTTCTTC
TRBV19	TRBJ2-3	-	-	CASTRFGLSDTQYF	TGTGCCAGTACCCGCTTTGGACTTTCGGATACGCAGTATTTT
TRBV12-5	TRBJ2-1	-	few	CASGRGREQFF	TGTGCTAGTGGTCGAGGCCGCGAGCAGTTCTTC
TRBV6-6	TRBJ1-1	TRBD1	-	CASSPQGTGTEAFF	TGTGCCAGCAGTCCCCAAGGGACAGGCACTGAAGCTTTCTTT
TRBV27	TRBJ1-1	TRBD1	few	CASSSRGRTEAFF	TGTGCCAGCAGTTCAAGGGGGCGCACTGAAGCTTTCTTT
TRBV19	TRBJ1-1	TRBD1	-	CASRGQANTEAFF	TGTGCCAGTAGGGGACAGGCGAACACTGAAGCTTTCTTT
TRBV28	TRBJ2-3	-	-	CASSPPRAGRADTQYF	TGTGCCAGCAGTCCCCCCCGGGCGGGAAGAGCGGATACGCAGTATTTT
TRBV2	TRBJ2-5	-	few	CASSQYQETQYF	TGTGCCAGCAGTCAGTACCAAGAGACCCAGTACTTC
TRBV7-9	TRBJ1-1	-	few	CAPGAGAMNTEAFF	TGTGCCCCTGGGGCCGGAGCGATGAACACTGAAGCTTTCTTT
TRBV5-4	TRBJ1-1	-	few	CASSLRDPGSEAFF	TGTGCCAGCAGCCTCCGAGACCCGGGGAGTGAAGCTTTCTTT
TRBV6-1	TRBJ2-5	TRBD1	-	CASSRGQGFQETQYF	TGTGCCAGCAGCCGCGGACAGGGGTTCCAAGAGACCCAGTACTTC
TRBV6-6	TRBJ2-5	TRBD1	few	CASSTGQGSRETQYF	TGTGCCAGCAGCACGGGACAGGGGAGTAGGGAGACCCAGTACTTC
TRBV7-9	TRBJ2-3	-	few	CASSFPGDTQYF	TGTGCCAGCAGCTTCCCGGGGGATACGCAGTATTTT
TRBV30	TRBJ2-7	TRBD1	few	CAYGQGSYEQYF	TGTGCCTACGGACAGGGCTCCTACGAGCAGTACTTC
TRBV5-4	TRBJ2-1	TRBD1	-	CASMQTQGAYNEQFF	TGTGCCAGCATGCAAACTCAGGGGGCCTACAATGAGCAGTTCTTC
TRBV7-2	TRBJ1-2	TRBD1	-	CASQQGGRVGGYTF	TGTGCCAGCCAGCAGGGGGGTCGGGTCGGTGGCTACACCTTC
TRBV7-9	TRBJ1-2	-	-	CASFSSILLYYGYTF	TGTGCCAGCTTTAGTAGTATCTTGCTCTACTATGGCTACACCTTC
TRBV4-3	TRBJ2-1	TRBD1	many	CASRRDRDNEQFF	TGCGCCAGTCGAAGGGACAGAGACAATGAGCAGTTCTTC
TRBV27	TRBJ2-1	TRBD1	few	CASPLGQVYNEQFF	TGTGCCAGCCCGCTAGGACAGGTCTACAATGAGCAGTTCTTC
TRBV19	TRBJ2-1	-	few	CASSIGVHNEQFF	TGTGCCAGTAGTATTGGAGTTCACAATGAGCAGTTCTTC
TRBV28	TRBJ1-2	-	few	CASLHQGGNYGYTF	TGTGCCAGCCTACACCAGGGAGGCAACTATGGCTACACCTTC
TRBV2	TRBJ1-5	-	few	CASSIQIRGNQPQHF	TGTGCCAGCTCAATACAGATCCGTGGCAATCAGCCCCAGCATTTT
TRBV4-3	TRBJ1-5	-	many	CASSQDVPLGSLRPQHF	TGCGCCAGCAGCCAAGACGTCCCCTTAGGTAGCCTCCGGCCCCAGCATTTT
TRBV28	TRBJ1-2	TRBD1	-	CASSPAGQSYGYTF	TGTGCCAGCAGCCCTGCGGGACAGAGTTATGGCTACACCTTC
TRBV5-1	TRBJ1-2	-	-	CASSLEAGANYGYTF	TGCGCCAGCAGCTTGGAGGCGGGAGCTAACTATGGCTACACCTTC
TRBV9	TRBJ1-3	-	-	CASSPAGISGNTIYF	TGTGCCAGCAGCCCCGCCGGGATCTCTGGAAACACCATATATTTT
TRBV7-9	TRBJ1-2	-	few	CASSLQAGYTF	TGTGCCAGCAGCTTACAGGCTGGCTACACCTTC
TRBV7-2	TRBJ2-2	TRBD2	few	CASSLAASGTGELFF	TGTGCCAGCAGCTTAGCGGCTAGCGGGACCGGGGAGCTGTTTTTT
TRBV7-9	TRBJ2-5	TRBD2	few	CASSSGLAGVETQYF	TGTGCCAGCAGCTCGGGACTAGCGGGAGTAGAGACCCAGTACTTC
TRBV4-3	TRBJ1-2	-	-	CASSPDSINYGYTF	TGCGCCAGCAGCCCCGACAGTATTAACTATGGCTACACCTTC
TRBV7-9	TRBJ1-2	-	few	CASSPEGGHGYTF	TGTGCCAGCAGCCCCGAGGGGGGGCATGGCTACACCTTC
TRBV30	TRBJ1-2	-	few	CAWSGGLGYTF	TGTGCCTGGAGTGGCGGGCTTGGCTACACCTTC
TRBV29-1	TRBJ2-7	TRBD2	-	CSVRQGLAGTSYEQYF	TGCAGCGTAAGACAGGGTCTAGCGGGAACCTCCTACGAGCAGTACTTC
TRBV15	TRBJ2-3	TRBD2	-	CATKRGEATDTQYF	TGTGCCACAAAGCGGGGGGAGGCCACAGATACGCAGTATTTT
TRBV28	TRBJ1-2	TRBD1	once	CASRLLQGAGGGYTF	TGTGCCAGCAGGCTTCTACAGGGGGCGGGAGGAGGCTACACCTTC
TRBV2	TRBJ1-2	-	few	CASSDPQGYGYTF	TGTGCCAGCAGTGACCCCCAGGGGTATGGCTACACCTTC
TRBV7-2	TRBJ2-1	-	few	CASSSPSVNEQFF	TGTGCCAGCAGCTCCCCCTCAGTCAATGAGCAGTTCTTC
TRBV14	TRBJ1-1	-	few	CASSQLTEAFF	TGTGCCAGCAGCCAACTCACTGAAGCTTTCTTT
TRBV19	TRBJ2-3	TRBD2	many	CASTPSGSKNTQYF	TGTGCCAGTACTCCCAGCGGGAGTAAAAATACGCAGTATTTT
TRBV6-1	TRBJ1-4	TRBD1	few	CASSDGTELNEKLFF	TGTGCCAGCAGTGACGGGACAGAGCTAAATGAAAAACTGTTTTTT
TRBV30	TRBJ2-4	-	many	CAWSHGGDTNIQYF	TGTGCCTGGAGTCACGGAGGCGACACAAACATTCAGTACTTC
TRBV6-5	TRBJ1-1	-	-	CASSPTMAVLGGSFF	TGTGCCAGCAGCCCCACAATGGCGGTGTTAGGTGGATCTTTCTTT
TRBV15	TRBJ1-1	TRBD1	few	CATSSRHRGTAFF	TGTGCCACCAGCAGTCGCCACAGGGGTACAGCTTTCTTT
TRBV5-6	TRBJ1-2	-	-	CASSLGGATNYGYTF	TGTGCCAGCAGCTTGGGGGGCGCGACAAACTATGGCTACACCTTC
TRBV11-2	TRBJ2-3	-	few	CASSSTDTQYF	TGTGCCAGCAGCTCGACAGATACGCAGTATTTT
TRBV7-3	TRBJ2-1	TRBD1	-	CASSASGTGDLYNEQFF	TGTGCCAGCAGCGCCTCCGGGACAGGGGACCTCTACAATGAGCAGTTCTTC
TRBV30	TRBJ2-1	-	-	CAWSVGLGSSYNEQFF	TGTGCCTGGAGTGTAGGTTTGGGGAGCTCCTACAATGAGCAGTTCTTC
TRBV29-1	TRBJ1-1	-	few	CSVEWGVDTEAFF	TGCAGCGTTGAATGGGGGGTAGACACTGAAGCTTTCTTT